This note documents a single T cell receptor (beta chain) sequence. The CDR3 runs to 11 residues. Per the germline V gene, CDR1 is SGDLS and CDR2 is YYNGEE. Trimming stripped 0 bases from V and 5 bases from J, with 1 base between. The sample belongs to a study of control samples from healthy donors and cancer patients. Measured with immunoSEQ multiplex PCR; TCRdb has only the in-frame clones, and not every one. This table has about 170,000 clones, almost 90% appearing once. The sample comprised blood. This chain uses TRBV9 with TRBJ2-3; D is unresolved. This clonotype was sampled from a woman between 25 and 40 years old in good health. The CDR3 is CASSVVDTQYF. The CDR3 DNA follows: TGTGCCAGCAGCGTAGTAGATACGCAGTATTTT.